A selection of T cell receptor beta chains follows, all from one sample in a study of shared clonotypes between healthy human individuals. Using immunoSEQ multiplex PCR, the repertoire was profiled, and TCRdb retains in-frame clones only, with some absent. This table has about 180,000 clones, 80% to 95% appearing once. Sequenced material: naive CD4+ T cells sorted from blood. Source of these receptors: a woman aged 30 to 39 in good health. CDR3s include the opening cysteine and the closing phenylalanine or tryptophan. Each record gives: V gene, J gene, clone size, D gene, CDR3 protein, CDR3 DNA. A D gene is named only where the DNA matches it firmly. Rows may omit the clone size; those that give it use once, few, many or a size class.

v_call: TRBV15; j_call: TRBJ2-4; clone_size: -; d_call: -; cdr3_aa: CATSLRIAKNIQYF; cdr3_nt: TGTGCCACCAGTCTCCGAATAGCCAAAAACATTCAGTACTTC
v_call: TRBV27; j_call: TRBJ1-5; clone_size: once; d_call: -; cdr3_aa: CASTTGRQPQHF; cdr3_nt: TGTGCCAGCACTACGGGACGGCAGCCCCAGCATTTT
v_call: TRBV9; j_call: TRBJ2-2; clone_size: -; d_call: -; cdr3_aa: CASSVEVRGPGNTGELFF; cdr3_nt: TGTGCCAGCAGCGTAGAAGTTAGAGGGCCCGGGAACACCGGGGAGCTGTTTTTT
v_call: TRBV5-1; j_call: TRBJ2-7; clone_size: -; d_call: TRBD2; cdr3_aa: CASSSLAGEGEQYF; cdr3_nt: TGCGCCAGCAGCTCACTAGCGGGAGAGGGCGAGCAGTACTTC
v_call: TRBV6-1; j_call: TRBJ1-2; clone_size: once; d_call: -; cdr3_aa: CASTLAVGDGYTF; cdr3_nt: TGTGCCAGCACACTCGCGGTGGGTGATGGCTACACCTTC
v_call: TRBV28; j_call: TRBJ1-5; clone_size: -; d_call: -; cdr3_aa: CASSPGPPYQPQHF; cdr3_nt: TGTGCCAGCAGTCCTGGGCCGCCGTATCAGCCCCAGCATTTT
v_call: TRBV5-1; j_call: TRBJ2-3; clone_size: -; d_call: -; cdr3_aa: CASSPSGPLATQYF; cdr3_nt: TGCGCCAGCAGCCCGTCCGGACCCCTAGCTACGCAGTATTTT
v_call: TRBV5-1; j_call: TRBJ2-7; clone_size: -; d_call: -; cdr3_aa: CASSLVIGSYEQYF; cdr3_nt: TGCGCCAGCAGCTTGGTTATAGGTTCCTACGAGCAGTACTTC
v_call: TRBV7-9; j_call: TRBJ2-7; clone_size: few; d_call: -; cdr3_aa: CASSLAAPYEQYF; cdr3_nt: TGTGCCAGCAGCTTAGCGGCGCCCTACGAGCAGTACTTC
v_call: TRBV7-2; j_call: TRBJ1-1; clone_size: -; d_call: -; cdr3_aa: CASSLLGGLVTEAFF; cdr3_nt: TGTGCCAGCAGCTTATTAGGGGGTCTTGTTACTGAAGCTTTCTTT
v_call: TRBV5-6; j_call: TRBJ2-6; clone_size: -; d_call: -; cdr3_aa: CASSRRGSSGANVLTF; cdr3_nt: TGTGCCAGCAGTCGGCGAGGTAGCTCTGGGGCCAACGTCCTGACTTTC
v_call: TRBV19; j_call: TRBJ1-1; clone_size: -; d_call: -; cdr3_aa: CASSFPRKGGEVAFF; cdr3_nt: TGTGCCAGTAGTTTCCCCCGAAAAGGGGGTGAGGTGGCTTTCTTT
v_call: TRBV28; j_call: TRBJ1-5; clone_size: -; d_call: -; cdr3_aa: CASSLSLRSDYSNQPQHF; cdr3_nt: TGTGCCAGCAGTTTATCCTTGCGATCGGACTATAGCAATCAGCCCCAGCATTTT
v_call: TRBV7-2; j_call: TRBJ1-1; clone_size: -; d_call: TRBD1; cdr3_aa: CASSLRGRITEAFF; cdr3_nt: TGTGCCAGCAGTCTCAGGGGGCGAATCACTGAAGCTTTCTTT
v_call: TRBV18; j_call: TRBJ2-1; clone_size: -; d_call: -; cdr3_aa: CASFPGQFYNEQFF; cdr3_nt: TGTGCCAGCTTCCCCGGACAGTTCTACAATGAGCAGTTCTTC
v_call: TRBV7-8; j_call: TRBJ2-7; clone_size: -; d_call: -; cdr3_aa: CASSLQGSWGREQYF; cdr3_nt: TGTGCCAGCAGCCTACAGGGGTCCTGGGGGAGGGAGCAGTACTTC
v_call: TRBV28; j_call: TRBJ2-7; clone_size: -; d_call: TRBD1; cdr3_aa: CASRIGDRTYEQYF; cdr3_nt: TGTGCCAGCCGGATAGGGGACAGAACCTACGAGCAGTACTTC
v_call: TRBV7-2; j_call: TRBJ1-5; clone_size: -; d_call: -; cdr3_aa: CASSREPNSNQPQHF; cdr3_nt: TGTGCCAGCAGCCGGGAGCCGAATAGCAATCAGCCCCAGCATTTT
v_call: TRBV10-3; j_call: TRBJ2-3; clone_size: -; d_call: -; cdr3_aa: CAISDRVRHPSGDTQYF; cdr3_nt: TGTGCCATCAGTGACCGGGTAAGACACCCATCCGGAGATACGCAGTATTTT
v_call: TRBV5-1; j_call: TRBJ2-1; clone_size: once; d_call: -; cdr3_aa: CASSLLSRSSYNEQFF; cdr3_nt: TGCGCCAGCAGCTTGCTATCCAGGAGCTCCTACAATGAGCAGTTCTTC
v_call: TRBV19; j_call: TRBJ1-2; clone_size: -; d_call: TRBD1; cdr3_aa: CASSRTGTGNYGYTF; cdr3_nt: TGTGCCAGTAGTAGAACCGGGACAGGGAACTATGGCTACACCTTC
v_call: TRBV11-2; j_call: TRBJ1-3; clone_size: once; d_call: -; cdr3_aa: CASSFQPLGNTIYF; cdr3_nt: TGTGCCAGCAGCTTCCAACCACTGGGTAACACCATATATTTT
v_call: TRBV5-1; j_call: TRBJ1-1; clone_size: once; d_call: -; cdr3_aa: CASSPRWSLNTEAFF; cdr3_nt: TGCGCCAGCAGCCCCCGCTGGTCCCTGAACACTGAAGCTTTCTTT
v_call: TRBV5-1; j_call: TRBJ2-3; clone_size: once; d_call: TRBD2; cdr3_aa: CASSLATSGKGMDTQYF; cdr3_nt: TGCGCCAGCAGCTTGGCGACTAGCGGCAAAGGTATGGATACGCAGTATTTT
v_call: TRBV28; j_call: TRBJ2-7; clone_size: -; d_call: TRBD2; cdr3_aa: CASSITSGRRYEQYF; cdr3_nt: TGTGCCAGCAGTATAACTAGCGGGAGGAGGTACGAGCAGTACTTC
v_call: TRBV27; j_call: TRBJ2-7; clone_size: -; d_call: -; cdr3_aa: CASSLPGLSYEQYF; cdr3_nt: TGTGCCAGCAGTTTACCGGGACTGAGCTACGAGCAGTACTTC
v_call: TRBV6-7; j_call: TRBJ2-3; clone_size: -; d_call: -; cdr3_aa: CASSYFFAGRTSTDTQYF; cdr3_nt: TGTGCCAGCAGTTACTTCTTTGCGGGACGCACTAGCACAGATACGCAGTATTTT
v_call: TRBV5-1; j_call: TRBJ2-7; clone_size: -; d_call: -; cdr3_aa: CASSLDPSSYEQYF; cdr3_nt: TGCGCCAGCAGCTTGGATCCAAGCTCCTACGAGCAGTACTTC
v_call: TRBV12-1; j_call: TRBJ2-1; clone_size: -; d_call: -; cdr3_aa: CASSSERDCSYNEQFF; cdr3_nt: TGTGCCAGCAGCTCGGAGCGGGATTGCTCCTACAATGAGCAGTTCTTC
v_call: TRBV19; j_call: TRBJ1-6; clone_size: -; d_call: -; cdr3_aa: CASSNPDSPLHF; cdr3_nt: TGTGCCAGTAGTAATCCGGATTCACCCCTCCACTTT
v_call: TRBV29-1; j_call: TRBJ2-7; clone_size: few; d_call: TRBD1; cdr3_aa: CSVELRDRISYEQYF; cdr3_nt: TGCAGCGTTGAGTTGAGGGACAGAATTTCCTACGAGCAGTACTTC
v_call: TRBV28; j_call: TRBJ1-1; clone_size: -; d_call: TRBD1; cdr3_aa: CASSSQGANTEAFF; cdr3_nt: TGTGCCAGCAGTTCCCAGGGGGCGAACACTGAAGCTTTCTTT
v_call: TRBV28; j_call: TRBJ2-3; clone_size: -; d_call: TRBD2; cdr3_aa: CASSFILAGPDTQYF; cdr3_nt: TGTGCCAGCAGTTTCATTTTAGCGGGACCGGATACGCAGTATTTT
v_call: TRBV9; j_call: TRBJ2-5; clone_size: -; d_call: TRBD2; cdr3_aa: CASSPGGILQETQYF; cdr3_nt: TGTGCCAGCAGCCCGGGGGGGATCCTACAAGAGACCCAGTACTTC
v_call: TRBV20-1; j_call: TRBJ1-4; clone_size: -; d_call: -; cdr3_aa: CSARGGEKLFF; cdr3_nt: TGCAGTGCCCGTGGGGGTGAAAAACTGTTTTTT
v_call: TRBV7-9; j_call: TRBJ2-7; clone_size: -; d_call: -; cdr3_aa: CASSLGRESYEQYF; cdr3_nt: TGTGCCAGCAGCTTAGGCAGGGAATCCTACGAGCAGTACTTC
v_call: TRBV29-1; j_call: TRBJ2-7; clone_size: once; d_call: -; cdr3_aa: CSVESIGKTYEQYF; cdr3_nt: TGCAGCGTTGAATCTATCGGAAAAACCTACGAGCAGTACTTC
v_call: TRBV7-9; j_call: TRBJ2-7; clone_size: -; d_call: TRBD2; cdr3_aa: CASSHSGRADEQYF; cdr3_nt: TGTGCCAGCAGCCATAGCGGGAGGGCTGACGAGCAGTACTTC
v_call: TRBV5-1; j_call: TRBJ2-1; clone_size: -; d_call: TRBD2; cdr3_aa: CASSETGTSGRAGEQFF; cdr3_nt: TGCGCCAGCAGCGAGACAGGAACTAGCGGGAGGGCCGGGGAGCAGTTCTTC
v_call: TRBV28; j_call: TRBJ2-1; clone_size: -; d_call: -; cdr3_aa: CASSFSSYNEQFF; cdr3_nt: TGTGCCAGCAGTTTCAGCTCCTACAATGAGCAGTTCTTC
v_call: TRBV5-1; j_call: TRBJ2-5; clone_size: -; d_call: -; cdr3_aa: CASSLWDNQETQYF; cdr3_nt: TGCGCCAGCAGCTTATGGGATAATCAAGAGACCCAGTACTTC
v_call: TRBV6-1; j_call: TRBJ1-4; clone_size: once; d_call: TRBD1; cdr3_aa: CASSAQGPNEKLFF; cdr3_nt: TGTGCCAGCAGTGCACAGGGGCCTAATGAAAAACTGTTTTTT
v_call: TRBV28; j_call: TRBJ2-1; clone_size: -; d_call: -; cdr3_aa: CASSFDTYNEQFF; cdr3_nt: TGTGCCAGCAGTTTCGACACCTACAATGAGCAGTTCTTC
v_call: TRBV25-1; j_call: TRBJ2-3; clone_size: -; d_call: TRBD2; cdr3_aa: CASSEYRNSGGPDTQYF; cdr3_nt: TGTGCCAGCAGTGAATATCGGAATAGCGGGGGGCCAGATACGCAGTATTTT
v_call: TRBV4-1; j_call: TRBJ1-5; clone_size: -; d_call: TRBD1; cdr3_aa: CASSQEGTGFRSQPQHF; cdr3_nt: TGCGCCAGCAGCCAGGAAGGGACAGGGTTCCGGTCCCAGCCCCAGCATTTT